Sequencing of this T cell receptor beta chain was carried out in a study of T cell changes during pregnancy in multiple sclerosis. Produced via immunoSEQ multiplex PCR; TCRdb's table is partial and in-frame only. The sample has about 110,000 clones, under 95% seen once. The V end was cut by 6 bases, the J end by 5 bases, with 13 bases between. The germline V gene has CDR1 SQVTM and CDR2 ANQGSEA. This CDR3 comprises 12 residues. This sequence was found in a female donor with multiple sclerosis, enrolled in a pregnancy study. The J gene is TRBJ1-1, the V gene TRBV29-1; a possible D gene is TRBD1 (5 bases). Sequencing was performed on peripheral blood, taken before pregnancy. The CDR3 coding sequence is TGCAGCGTAGGCCAGGGAGGGACTGAAGCTTTCTTT. It codes for CSVGQGGTEAFF.